These T cell receptor beta chains were read from a single sample in a study of radiotherapy plus CTLA-4 blockade in lung cancer. TCRdb's copy holds only in-frame clones and misses some; the assay was immunoSEQ multiplex PCR. The data hold roughly 100,000 clones, with over 75% observed a single time. The input for sequencing was peripheral blood, taken from a patient treated with radiotherapy plus ipilimumab. Every receptor here comes from a human donor with non-small cell lung cancer that progressed on radiotherapy plus ipilimumab. Some clones in this sample may be carry-over from other donors' samples. Each CDR3 is given with its conserved first and last residue. Fields, in order: D gene, clone size, J gene, V gene, CDR3 protein, CDR3 DNA. The D gene is left open where the match is weak. Clone size is shown for a subset of rows, as once, few, many or a class of expanded clone.

d_call: TRBD1; clone_size: .; j_call: TRBJ2-7; v_call: TRBV28; cdr3_aa: CASTQTGSEQYF; cdr3_nt: TGTGCCAGCACCCAGACAGGGAGCGAGCAGTACTTC
d_call: .; clone_size: few; j_call: TRBJ1-2; v_call: TRBV7-9; cdr3_aa: CASSLVGSFSNYGYTF; cdr3_nt: TGTGCCAGCAGCTTAGTAGGCTCCTTTTCTAACTATGGCTACACCTTC
d_call: .; clone_size: .; j_call: TRBJ2-7; v_call: TRBV20-1; cdr3_aa: CSARAGYEQYF; cdr3_nt: TGCAGTGCTAGAGCGGGCTACGAGCAGTACTTC
d_call: .; clone_size: once; j_call: TRBJ1-3; v_call: TRBV18; cdr3_aa: CASSPLTTAVGNTIYF; cdr3_nt: TGTGCCAGCTCCCCCCTTACGACAGCCGTTGGAAACACCATATATTTT
d_call: .; clone_size: .; j_call: TRBJ2-1; v_call: TRBV30; cdr3_aa: CAWSALSLNNEQFF; cdr3_nt: TGTGCCTGGAGTGCGCTTAGCCTGAACAATGAGCAGTTCTTC
d_call: .; clone_size: .; j_call: TRBJ1-1; v_call: TRBV7-8; cdr3_aa: CASSLVTENTEAFF; cdr3_nt: TGTGCCAGCAGCTTGGTAACAGAGAACACTGAAGCTTTCTTT
d_call: .; clone_size: .; j_call: TRBJ2-7; v_call: TRBV6-5; cdr3_aa: CASSPTGVYYEQYF; cdr3_nt: TGTGCCAGCAGCCCAACCGGCGTCTACTACGAGCAGTACTTC
d_call: .; clone_size: few; j_call: TRBJ2-7; v_call: TRBV11-2; cdr3_aa: CASSTRRYEQYF; cdr3_nt: TGTGCCAGCAGCACCCGCCGATACGAGCAGTACTTC
d_call: .; clone_size: .; j_call: TRBJ2-5; v_call: TRBV15; cdr3_aa: CATSRVYRGETQYF; cdr3_nt: TGTGCCACCAGCAGAGTCTATAGAGGAGAGACCCAGTACTTC
d_call: .; clone_size: .; j_call: TRBJ2-7; v_call: TRBV5-6; cdr3_aa: CASSLGFSYEQYF; cdr3_nt: TGTGCCAGCAGCTTGGGATTTTCCTACGAGCAGTACTTC
d_call: TRBD2; clone_size: .; j_call: TRBJ2-2; v_call: TRBV9; cdr3_aa: CASSVDVLAGGLTGELFF; cdr3_nt: TGTGCCAGCAGCGTAGATGTGCTAGCGGGGGGACTCACCGGGGAGCTGTTTTTT
d_call: .; clone_size: .; j_call: TRBJ2-4; v_call: TRBV18; cdr3_aa: CASSPLVGAPAHMSKNIQYF; cdr3_nt: TGTGCCAGCTCACCACTGGTAGGGGCCCCAGCCCATATGTCCAAAAACATTCAGTACTTC
d_call: .; clone_size: once; j_call: TRBJ1-1; v_call: TRBV5-1; cdr3_aa: CASTWDSVGTTEAFF; cdr3_nt: TGCGCCAGCACCTGGGACTCCGTCGGTACCACTGAAGCTTTCTTT
d_call: .; clone_size: .; j_call: TRBJ1-2; v_call: TRBV7-2; cdr3_aa: CASSSPNLNGYTF; cdr3_nt: TGTGCCAGCAGCTCCCCAAACCTAAATGGCTACACCTTC
d_call: .; clone_size: .; j_call: TRBJ2-4; v_call: TRBV2; cdr3_aa: CASSEIGLDIQYF; cdr3_nt: TGTGCCAGCAGTGAGATAGGGCTTGACATTCAGTACTTC
d_call: TRBD1; clone_size: once; j_call: TRBJ1-2; v_call: TRBV19; cdr3_aa: CASSRFRQGAHYGYTF; cdr3_nt: TGTGCCAGTAGCCGGTTCCGACAGGGGGCCCACTATGGCTACACCTTC
d_call: TRBD1; clone_size: .; j_call: TRBJ2-5; v_call: TRBV4-3; cdr3_aa: CASSQLNRDSQETQYF; cdr3_nt: TGCGCCAGCAGCCAATTAAACCGGGACAGCCAAGAGACCCAGTACTTC
d_call: .; clone_size: .; j_call: TRBJ1-2; v_call: TRBV6-5; cdr3_aa: CASSSSGNYGYTF; cdr3_nt: TGTGCCAGCAGCTCGAGCGGAAACTATGGCTACACCTTC
d_call: .; clone_size: .; j_call: TRBJ2-5; v_call: TRBV7-2; cdr3_aa: CASSARGGSETQYF; cdr3_nt: TGTGCCAGCAGCGCTAGGGGGGGGAGTGAGACCCAGTACTTC
d_call: .; clone_size: .; j_call: TRBJ1-2; v_call: TRBV19; cdr3_aa: CASSHPGGTDTRNYGYTF; cdr3_nt: TGTGCCAGTAGCCATCCGGGAGGGACCGACACTCGGAACTATGGCTACACCTTC
d_call: .; clone_size: .; j_call: TRBJ2-3; v_call: TRBV5-1; cdr3_aa: CASSLGGSTDTQYF; cdr3_nt: TGCGCCAGCAGCTTGGGGGGCAGCACAGATACGCAGTATTTT
d_call: .; clone_size: .; j_call: TRBJ2-1; v_call: TRBV10-3; cdr3_aa: CAISEGVGGSGFF; cdr3_nt: TGTGCCATCAGTGAGGGAGTCGGCGGGTCCGGGTTCTTC
d_call: .; clone_size: once; j_call: TRBJ1-6; v_call: TRBV15; cdr3_aa: CATSRDGGLGSPLHF; cdr3_nt: TGTGCCACCAGCAGAGATGGAGGGTTAGGTTCACCCCTCCACTTT
d_call: TRBD1; clone_size: once; j_call: TRBJ1-2; v_call: TRBV6-5; cdr3_aa: CASRKTGGGYGYTF; cdr3_nt: TGTGCCAGCAGGAAGACAGGGGGCGGCTATGGCTACACCTTC
d_call: .; clone_size: .; j_call: TRBJ1-1; v_call: TRBV6-5; cdr3_aa: CASSSPQRNTEAFF; cdr3_nt: TGTGCCAGCAGTTCCCCACAGAGGAACACTGAAGCTTTCTTT
d_call: .; clone_size: .; j_call: TRBJ2-7; v_call: TRBV5-1; cdr3_aa: CASSLSGTGTTYWTYEQYF; cdr3_nt: TGCGCCAGCAGCTTGAGCGGGACCGGGACAACGTATTGGACCTACGAGCAGTACTTC
d_call: .; clone_size: once; j_call: TRBJ2-3; v_call: TRBV19; cdr3_aa: CASSPSRNTDTQYF; cdr3_nt: TGTGCCAGTAGCCCTAGCAGGAACACAGATACGCAGTATTTT
d_call: TRBD2; clone_size: .; j_call: TRBJ2-3; v_call: TRBV2; cdr3_aa: CASSEEVAGTDTQYF; cdr3_nt: TGTGCCAGCAGTGAAGAGGTAGCGGGGACAGATACGCAGTATTTT
d_call: .; clone_size: .; j_call: TRBJ1-1; v_call: TRBV25-1; cdr3_aa: CASKGVGSTEAFF; cdr3_nt: TGTGCCAGCAAAGGGGTTGGGAGCACTGAAGCTTTCTTT
d_call: .; clone_size: .; j_call: TRBJ1-1; v_call: TRBV10-3; cdr3_aa: CAISGTELGTEAFF; cdr3_nt: TGTGCCATCAGTGGTACAGAACTCGGCACTGAAGCTTTCTTT
d_call: .; clone_size: .; j_call: TRBJ2-2; v_call: TRBV9; cdr3_aa: CASSVDRNTGELFF; cdr3_nt: TGTGCCAGCAGCGTCGACAGGAACACCGGGGAGCTGTTTTTT
d_call: .; clone_size: .; j_call: TRBJ2-7; v_call: TRBV29-1; cdr3_aa: CSVIVWTSSYEQYF; cdr3_nt: TGCAGCGTGATTGTGTGGACCTCATCCTACGAGCAGTACTTC
d_call: .; clone_size: .; j_call: TRBJ1-2; v_call: TRBV4-2; cdr3_aa: CASSPRTANYGYTF; cdr3_nt: TGTGCCAGCAGCCCTCGGACAGCGAATTATGGCTACACCTTC
d_call: .; clone_size: .; j_call: TRBJ2-7; v_call: TRBV14; cdr3_aa: CASPCYEQYF; cdr3_nt: TGTGCCAGCCCTTGTTACGAGCAGTACTTC
d_call: .; clone_size: .; j_call: TRBJ2-5; v_call: TRBV27; cdr3_aa: CASSLFQGQETQYF; cdr3_nt: TGTGCCAGCAGTTTATTTCAGGGCCAAGAGACCCAGTACTTC
d_call: .; clone_size: .; j_call: TRBJ2-7; v_call: TRBV18; cdr3_aa: CASSTGFDYEQYF; cdr3_nt: TGTGCCAGCTCTACAGGTTTCGACTACGAGCAGTACTTC
d_call: TRBD1; clone_size: few; j_call: TRBJ1-4; v_call: TRBV10-3; cdr3_aa: CAISESRGPNEKLFF; cdr3_nt: TGTGCCATCAGTGAGTCAAGGGGGCCTAATGAAAAACTGTTTTTT
d_call: .; clone_size: .; j_call: TRBJ1-3; v_call: TRBV5-1; cdr3_aa: CASSLARTGNTIYF; cdr3_nt: TGCGCCAGCAGCTTGGCTCGAACCGGAAACACCATATATTTT
d_call: .; clone_size: .; j_call: TRBJ1-3; v_call: TRBV7-2; cdr3_aa: CASSLAAGSGNTIYF; cdr3_nt: TGTGCCAGCAGCTTAGCGGCAGGGTCTGGAAACACCATATATTTT
d_call: .; clone_size: .; j_call: TRBJ2-7; v_call: TRBV5-1; cdr3_aa: CASSLGIQGYSYEQYF; cdr3_nt: TGCGCCAGCAGCTTGGGGATACAGGGATACTCCTACGAGCAGTACTTC
d_call: .; clone_size: .; j_call: TRBJ1-2; v_call: TRBV5-6; cdr3_aa: CASTLLDNYGYTF; cdr3_nt: TGTGCCAGCACTTTGCTGGACAACTATGGCTACACCTTC
d_call: TRBD1; clone_size: .; j_call: TRBJ1-1; v_call: TRBV19; cdr3_aa: CASSVRRTGGNRNTEAFF; cdr3_nt: TGTGCCAGTAGTGTACGACGGACAGGGGGCAATAGGAACACTGAAGCTTTCTTT
d_call: .; clone_size: once; j_call: TRBJ2-3; v_call: TRBV5-8; cdr3_aa: CASSLGTTDTQYF; cdr3_nt: TGTGCCAGCAGCTTGGGCACCACAGATACGCAGTATTTT
d_call: .; clone_size: .; j_call: TRBJ2-7; v_call: TRBV6-5; cdr3_aa: CASRKSSYEQYF; cdr3_nt: TGTGCCAGCAGGAAGAGCTCCTACGAGCAGTACTTC
d_call: .; clone_size: .; j_call: TRBJ2-7; v_call: TRBV4-2; cdr3_aa: CASSHFRDNYEQYF; cdr3_nt: TGTGCCAGCAGCCATTTCCGAGACAACTACGAGCAGTACTTC
d_call: .; clone_size: .; j_call: TRBJ2-3; v_call: TRBV5-4; cdr3_aa: CASSLGLHTDTQYF; cdr3_nt: TGTGCCAGCAGCTTGGGGCTACACACAGATACGCAGTATTTT
d_call: TRBD1; clone_size: .; j_call: TRBJ2-5; v_call: TRBV7-6; cdr3_aa: CASSLDREETQYF; cdr3_nt: TGTGCCAGCAGCCTGGACAGGGAAGAGACCCAGTACTTC
d_call: .; clone_size: .; j_call: TRBJ1-3; v_call: TRBV19; cdr3_aa: CASSELQGLGNTIYF; cdr3_nt: TGTGCCAGTAGTGAGCTACAGGGATTGGGAAACACCATATATTTT
d_call: TRBD1; clone_size: .; j_call: TRBJ2-3; v_call: TRBV19; cdr3_aa: CASSIVDRETDTQYF; cdr3_nt: TGTGCCAGTAGTATAGTGGACAGGGAGACAGATACGCAGTATTTT
d_call: .; clone_size: .; j_call: TRBJ1-3; v_call: TRBV19; cdr3_aa: CASSITGTSGNTIYF; cdr3_nt: TGTGCCAGTAGTATAACAGGGACCTCTGGAAACACCATATATTTT
d_call: TRBD2; clone_size: .; j_call: TRBJ2-3; v_call: TRBV6-5; cdr3_aa: CASSYSSVGGRDTQYF; cdr3_nt: TGTGCCAGCAGTTACTCGTCGGTGGGAGGGCGAGATACGCAGTATTTT
d_call: .; clone_size: .; j_call: TRBJ2-7; v_call: TRBV10-1; cdr3_aa: CASSESYPYYEQYF; cdr3_nt: TGCGCCAGCAGTGAGTCTTACCCCTACTACGAGCAGTACTTC
d_call: .; clone_size: .; j_call: TRBJ2-2; v_call: TRBV5-6; cdr3_aa: CASSLMGGSTGELFF; cdr3_nt: TGTGCCAGCAGCTTGATGGGGGGCTCGACAGGGGAGCTGTTTTTT
d_call: .; clone_size: .; j_call: TRBJ2-5; v_call: TRBV9; cdr3_aa: CASSVAILAWETQYF; cdr3_nt: TGTGCCAGCAGCGTAGCGATTCTAGCTTGGGAGACCCAGTACTTC
d_call: TRBD1; clone_size: .; j_call: TRBJ2-7; v_call: TRBV15; cdr3_aa: CATSITGGRGEQYF; cdr3_nt: TGTGCCACCAGCATTACAGGGGGCAGGGGCGAGCAGTACTTC
d_call: .; clone_size: .; j_call: TRBJ1-1; v_call: TRBV6-6; cdr3_aa: CASSYSPGTSTEAFF; cdr3_nt: TGTGCCAGCAGTTACTCCCCAGGGACAAGCACTGAAGCTTTCTTT
d_call: .; clone_size: .; j_call: TRBJ1-1; v_call: TRBV13; cdr3_aa: CASSLESRDEAFF; cdr3_nt: TGTGCCAGCAGCTTAGAAAGCAGAGATGAAGCTTTCTTT
d_call: TRBD2; clone_size: .; j_call: TRBJ2-3; v_call: TRBV7-3; cdr3_aa: CASSQLAGRTDTQYF; cdr3_nt: TGTGCCAGCAGCCAACTAGCGGGGCGCACAGATACGCAGTATTTT